A selection of T cell receptor beta chains follows, all from one sample in a study of blood T cell repertoires in COVID-19. Clones were read by immunoSEQ multiplex PCR, and TCRdb kept only the in-frame ones, dropping some. The sample carries approximately 310,000 clones, around 85% recorded once. Sequencing was done on a sample of PBMCs or T cells enriched from blood (not recorded which). All receptors derive from a woman in her 30s who had been exposed to COVID-19. CDR3s include the opening cysteine and the closing phenylalanine or tryptophan. The D gene is left open where the match is weak. Part of the rows lack a size; the others show once, few, many or a class for expanded clones.

v_call	j_call	d_call	clone_size	cdr3_aa	cdr3_nt
TRBV25-1	TRBJ1-4	TRBD1	NA	CASSEDRGWTNEKLFF	TGTGCCAGCAGTGAGGACAGGGGTTGGACTAATGAAAAACTGTTTTTT
TRBV5-1	TRBJ1-1	NA	NA	CASSPGLMNTEAFF	TGCGCCAGCAGCCCGGGACTGATGAACACTGAAGCTTTCTTT
TRBV5-4	TRBJ2-1	TRBD2	NA	CASSFDGGGGMWNEQFF	TGTGCCAGCAGCTTCGACGGTGGCGGGGGGATGTGGAATGAGCAGTTCTTC
TRBV9	TRBJ1-2	TRBD1	NA	CASSPSGGAGYGYTF	TGTGCCAGCAGCCCATCAGGGGGCGCGGGCTATGGCTACACCTTC
TRBV19	TRBJ2-5	TRBD2	NA	CASSGTSGVLRATQYF	TGTGCCAGTAGCGGGACTAGCGGGGTCCTGCGGGCGACCCAGTACTTC
TRBV10-1	TRBJ2-7	NA	NA	CASSPQGTEQYF	TGCGCCAGCAGCCCACAGGGTACCGAGCAGTACTTC
TRBV9	TRBJ2-3	NA	NA	CASSVGRGRGLITDTQYF	TGTGCCAGCAGCGTAGGAAGGGGGAGGGGACTGATCACAGATACGCAGTATTTT
TRBV27	TRBJ2-4	NA	NA	CASSRNRGGDKNIQYF	TGTGCCAGCAGTAGAAACAGGGGAGGTGACAAAAACATTCAGTACTTC
TRBV9	TRBJ2-2	NA	NA	CASSVDSSGNGELFF	TGTGCCAGCAGCGTAGATAGTAGCGGCAACGGGGAGCTGTTTTTT
TRBV30	TRBJ2-7	NA	NA	CAWSRGEQYF	TGTGCCTGGAGTAGGGGCGAGCAGTACTTC
TRBV10-2	TRBJ2-3	TRBD2	NA	CASSESLGGGALDTQYF	TGCGCCAGCAGTGAGTCATTAGGCGGGGGGGCCTTAGATACGCAGTATTTT
TRBV6-5	TRBJ2-7	TRBD1	NA	CASTQGQGLSYEQYF	TGTGCCAGCACCCAAGGACAGGGGCTTTCATACGAGCAGTACTTC
TRBV19	TRBJ2-1	NA	NA	CASSIGKGTRGEQFF	TGTGCCAGTAGTATAGGTAAGGGTACCAGGGGTGAGCAGTTCTTC
TRBV27	TRBJ2-1	TRBD2	NA	CASSRLAGVGFSYNEQFF	TGTGCCAGCAGTCGACTAGCGGGAGTGGGTTTTTCCTACAATGAGCAGTTCTTC
TRBV28	TRBJ2-1	NA	NA	CASNADGSYYNEQFF	TGTGCCAGCAATGCGGACGGGAGTTACTACAATGAGCAGTTCTTC
TRBV19	TRBJ2-5	NA	few	CASSHNMQETQYF	TGTGCCAGTAGTCATAACATGCAAGAGACCCAGTACTTC
TRBV10-2	TRBJ1-2	TRBD1	NA	CASGDSIYGYTF	TGCGCCAGCGGGGACAGTATTTATGGCTACACCTTC
TRBV28	TRBJ2-3	TRBD1	NA	CASTSTRTGVSDTQYF	TGTGCCAGCACCTCGACCAGGACAGGGGTTTCAGATACGCAGTATTTT
TRBV11-2	TRBJ2-1	TRBD2	once	CASSSIRSGSLSGQFF	TGTGCCAGCAGCTCGATACGGAGCGGGAGTTTGTCGGGCCAGTTCTTC
TRBV6-5	TRBJ1-4	TRBD1	NA	CASRAGGRFEKLFF	TGTGCCAGCAGGGCAGGGGGTAGATTTGAAAAACTGTTTTTT
TRBV3-1/TRBV3-2	TRBJ2-2	NA	NA	CASSPRVSGELFF	TGTGCCAGCAGCCCCAGGGTTTCGGGGGAGCTGTTTTTT
TRBV7-9	TRBJ2-3	TRBD2	few	CASSLTSGSTDTQYF	TGTGCCAGCAGCTTGACTAGCGGGAGCACAGATACGCAGTATTTT
TRBV30	TRBJ2-1	TRBD2	NA	CAGSREGWNEQFF	TGTGCCGGTAGTCGGGAGGGGTGGAATGAGCAGTTCTTC
TRBV10-3	TRBJ1-1	TRBD1	few	CAISVGQQNTEAFF	TGTGCCATCAGTGTGGGACAGCAGAACACTGAAGCTTTCTTT
TRBV19	TRBJ2-3	TRBD2	few	CASRTSGTDTQYF	TGTGCCAGTAGGACTAGCGGCACAGATACGCAGTATTTT
TRBV5-1	TRBJ2-7	TRBD2	NA	CASSLTASGRSGNEQYF	TGCGCCAGCAGCTTGACGGCTAGCGGGAGGTCAGGGAACGAGCAGTACTTC
TRBV27	TRBJ1-4	NA	NA	CASIGRGKLFF	TGTGCCAGCATCGGGCGGGGAAAACTGTTTTTT
TRBV6-5	TRBJ2-7	TRBD2	NA	CASSRTREGEQYF	TGTGCCAGCAGTCGGACACGGGAGGGCGAGCAGTACTTC
TRBV3-1/TRBV3-2	TRBJ2-7	NA	NA	CASSQGSLAFDEQYF	TGTGCCAGCAGCCAAGGATCACTAGCTTTCGACGAGCAGTACTTC
TRBV12-5	TRBJ2-2	TRBD2	NA	CASGSSGGTGELFF	TGTGCTAGTGGTTCGAGCGGGGGGACCGGGGAGCTGTTTTTT
TRBV18	TRBJ1-6	NA	medium-sized	CASSPGGDSPLHF	TGTGCCAGCTCACCGGGGGGAGATTCACCCCTCCACTTT
TRBV27	TRBJ2-1	TRBD1	NA	CASSRDRASNEQFF	TGTGCCAGCTCGAGGGACAGGGCATCCAATGAGCAGTTCTTC
TRBV6-8	TRBJ1-1	NA	NA	CASSYHWRRGNTEAFF	TGTGCCAGCAGTTATCACTGGCGCCGGGGGAACACTGAAGCTTTCTTT
TRBV6-2/TRBV6-3	TRBJ1-2	NA	NA	CASSGRDYGYTF	TGTGCCAGCAGTGGCAGGGACTATGGCTACACCTTC
TRBV4-3	TRBJ2-1	NA	NA	CASSQVVGGVYNEQFF	TGCGCCAGCAGCCAAGTTGTCGGGGGAGTCTACAATGAGCAGTTCTTC
TRBV3-1/TRBV3-2	TRBJ2-7	TRBD1	NA	CASSHGTTGGYEQYF	TGTGCCAGCAGCCACGGGACGACAGGGGGCTACGAGCAGTACTTC
TRBV20-1	TRBJ1-2	NA	NA	CSLGDIYGYTF	TGCAGCTTGGGGGACATCTATGGCTACACCTTC
TRBV19	TRBJ1-4	NA	NA	CASRTRIATNEKLFF	TGTGCCAGTCGAACGAGAATTGCAACTAATGAAAAACTGTTTTTT
TRBV2	TRBJ1-5	NA	NA	CASTGGGRNQPQHF	TGTGCCAGCACGGGCGGGGGTCGCAATCAGCCCCAGCATTTT
TRBV5-6	TRBJ2-3	TRBD2	NA	CASSSGLAGSTSTDTQYF	TGTGCCAGCAGCTCGGGACTAGCGGGCTCGACAAGCACAGATACGCAGTATTTT
TRBV7-9	TRBJ2-5	NA	NA	CASTSQGFRETQYF	TGTGCCAGCACCTCCCAGGGTTTTCGAGAGACCCAGTACTTC
TRBV5-1	TRBJ2-2	NA	NA	CASTVGGRGTGELFF	TGCGCCAGCACCGTGGGGGGGCGCGGGACCGGGGAGCTGTTTTTT
TRBV2	TRBJ1-3	NA	NA	CASSANRISGNTIYF	TGTGCCAGCAGTGCGAACAGAATCTCTGGAAACACCATATATTTT
TRBV5-1	TRBJ2-1	TRBD2	NA	CASSLLSGGPNEQFF	TGCGCCAGCAGCTTGCTCAGCGGGGGGCCGAATGAGCAGTTCTTC
TRBV4-1	TRBJ1-2	TRBD1	NA	CASSQSGTGASNYGYTF	TGCGCCAGCAGCCAGAGTGGGACAGGGGCTTCTAACTATGGCTACACCTTC
TRBV7-3	TRBJ2-3	TRBD2	NA	CASSPTLADTQYF	TGTGCCAGCAGCCCAACACTAGCGGATACGCAGTATTTT
TRBV19	TRBJ2-3	NA	once	CASSTATGTRTDTQYF	TGTGCCAGTAGTACCGCAACAGGGACCCGCACAGATACGCAGTATTTT
TRBV7-8	TRBJ1-6	TRBD1	NA	CASSFLGQGEYSPLHF	TGTGCCAGCAGCTTTTTGGGGCAGGGGGAATATTCACCCCTCCACTTT